This T cell receptor (beta chain) appears in the sequencing data of a study of breast tumors, draining lymph nodes, adjacent tissues. MiXCR, applied by TCRdb to the multiplex PCR reads, yields one record per CDR3 protein. The sample lists about 35,000 distinct CDR3 sequences, roughly 36% occurring once. This clonotype showed up many times. Its antigen is unknown. General study findings and limits: Compared with lymph nodes, tumors were less diverse; compared with nontumor tissue, more. That most tumor T cells come from lymph nodes remained unproven. Data fit most tumor T cells coming from lymph node, expanding in tumor.

The CDR3 is made up of 13 amino acids. The trim removed 2 bases at V and 9 bases at J, leaving 6 bases unmatched. Germline loops: CDR1 DFQATT, CDR2 SNEGSKA (reference sequence). This TCR derives from a female donor with breast cancer. Some clones in this sample may be carry-over from other donors' samples. J is TRBJ2-1 and V is TRBV20-1; 8 bases line up with TRBD2. The sequencing sample was made of breast tumor tissue. CDR3 region: CSARPGTRGEQFF. CDR3 sequence (DNA): TGCAGTGCTAGACCCGGGACTAGAGGTGAGCAGTTCTTC.